Below are 10 T cell receptor beta chains sequenced from a single sample in a study of T cells after yellow fever vaccination. TCRdb itself ran the 5' RACE reads through MiXCR, one entry per CDR3 protein. Among hundreds of thousands of distinct CDR3 sequences, roughly 12% were seen once, and the ten largest hold more than 12%. The source was PBMCs, collected on the day of the yellow fever booster vaccination. These receptor sequences come from a man aged 25-45 years who received the YFV17D yellow fever vaccine.

The chain links TRBV4-3 to TRBJ1-1, with no clear D. This CDR3 has 14 amino acids. Germline V lookup: CDR1 LGHNA, CDR2 YSLEER. V was clipped by 0 bases and J by 2 bases, with 7 bases between them. The chain's CDR3 is CASSQERSNTEAFF. DNA of the CDR3: TGCGCCAGCAGCCAAGAACGGTCCAACACTGAAGCTTTCTTT.

This clonotype turned up a few times. A read error may account for a junction end that differs from germline. DNA for the CDR3: TGTGCCAGCAGTTCCGCAAGACTAGGTGTCTTC. As protein: CASSSARLGVF. This chain uses TRBV12-3 or TRBV12-4 with TRBJ2-1; possibly TRBD2 for D (6 bases). The CDR3 extends over 11 amino acids.

The table lists this clonotype with a few counts. The CDR3 region has the DNA TGTGCCAGCAGCTGGACAGCCGGGAACACTGAAGCTTTCTTT. Protein product: CASSWTAGNTEAFF. V and J are TRBV7-9 and TRBJ1-1; TRBD1 is a possible D gene (6 bases). Germline lookup yields CDR1 SEHNR and CDR2 FQNEAQ (reference sequence). V was clipped by 4 bases and J by 1 base, with 10 bases between them. The CDR3 is made up of 14 amino acids.

The rearrangement joins TRBV25-1 to TRBJ2-7; D is uncertain. Germline V gives CDR1 MGHDK, CDR2 SYGVNS. The V end lost 0 bases, the J end lost 3 bases, and 9 bases lay between the germline ends. The CDR3 length is 14 residues. In DNA, the CDR3 is TGTGCCAGCAGTGAATATTACACTTACTACGAGCAGTACTTC. Translating it yields CASSEYYTYYEQYF.

The chain uses TRBV5-1 and TRBJ1-1; a weak D match, TRBD1 (6 bases). Looked up from germline, CDR1 is SGHRS and CDR2 is YFSETQ. Trimming shortened V by 4 bases and J by 5 bases, and 21 bases separated the two germline ends. CDR3 length equals 16 residues. In nucleotides, the CDR3 is TGCGCCAGCAGCCCAGGGGACATCTATTTCATGACTGAAGCTTTCTTT. Amino acids: CASSPGDIYFMTEAFF.

V is TRBV24-1 and J is TRBJ2-1, with a tentative D call TRBD1 (8 bases). This CDR3 contains 15 residues. V lost 3 bases to trimming and J lost 8 bases, with 16 bases between them. Germline V gene lookup returns CDR1 KGHDR and CDR2 SFDVKD. CDR3 nucleotides: TGTGCCACCAGTGATCGTGGACAGGGAGGGGATGAGCAGTTCTTC. Translation gives CATSDRGQGGDEQFF.

This chain links TRBV5-1 with TRBJ2-5; 8 bases fit TRBD1. Looked up from germline, CDR1 is SGHRS and CDR2 is YFSETQ. This CDR3 is built from 16 residues. V trimming: 4 bases; J trimming: 5 bases; junction bases outside the gene matches: 13. CDR3 in DNA: TGCGCCAGCAGCCTGGCTCCGACAGGGGCGGGGGAGACCCAGTACTTC. Translation gives CASSLAPTGAGETQYF.

In its sample, this clonotype was seen a few times. CDR3 region: CASSSHRGRYEQYF. The DNA for the CDR3 is TGTGCCAGCAGCTCCCACAGGGGGAGGTACGAGCAGTACTTC. This rearrangement joins TRBV7-2 to TRBJ2-7; 8 nucleotides line up with TRBD1. Germline V gene data show CDR1 as SGHTA and CDR2 as FQGNSA. V gave up 4 bases and J gave up 4 bases; unmatched junction bases: 6. The CDR3 runs 14 residues.

V gene TRBV7-2 combines with J gene TRBJ2-1; a weak D match, TRBD2 (6 bases). The CDR3 length is 15 residues. Trimming stripped 1 base from V and 6 bases from J, with 13 bases between. Germline lookup yields CDR1 SGHTA and CDR2 FQGNSA. CDR3 coding DNA: TGTGCCAGCAGCTTAGTAAGACTAGACTTCAATGAGCAGTTCTTC. This encodes CASSLVRLDFNEQFF.

This clonotype was observed many times. V gene TRBV5-4 combines with J gene TRBJ2-5, with a tentative D call TRBD1 (5 bases). Germline lookup yields CDR1 SGHNT and CDR2 YYREEE (reference sequence). The CDR3 is 14 residues long. V gave up 3 bases and J gave up 1 base, with 10 bases separating them. The CDR3 coding sequence is TGTGCCAGCAGCTCCTGGACAAGCCAAGAGACCCAGTACTTC. It specifies CASSSWTSQETQYF.